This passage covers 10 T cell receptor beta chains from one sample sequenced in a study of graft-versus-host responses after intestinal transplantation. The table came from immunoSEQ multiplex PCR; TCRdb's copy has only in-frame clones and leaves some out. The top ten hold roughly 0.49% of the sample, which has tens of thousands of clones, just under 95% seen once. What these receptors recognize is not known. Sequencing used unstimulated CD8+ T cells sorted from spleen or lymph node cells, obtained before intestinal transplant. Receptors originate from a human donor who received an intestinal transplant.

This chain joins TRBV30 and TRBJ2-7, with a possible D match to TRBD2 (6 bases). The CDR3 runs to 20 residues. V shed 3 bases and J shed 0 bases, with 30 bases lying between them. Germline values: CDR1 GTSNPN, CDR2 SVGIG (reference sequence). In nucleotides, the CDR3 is TGTGCCTGGAGCACCCTATTCAGCCTGACGGGGGAATACAGCTCCTACGAGCAGTACTTC. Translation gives CAWSTLFSLTGEYSSYEQYF.

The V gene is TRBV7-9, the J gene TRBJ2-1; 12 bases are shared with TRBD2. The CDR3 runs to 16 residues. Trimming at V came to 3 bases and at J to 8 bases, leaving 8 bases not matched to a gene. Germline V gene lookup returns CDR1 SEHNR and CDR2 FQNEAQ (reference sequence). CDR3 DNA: TGTGCCAGCAGCTTTCTAGCGGGGGGGCCGGTGGATGAGCAGTTCTTC. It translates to CASSFLAGGPVDEQFF.

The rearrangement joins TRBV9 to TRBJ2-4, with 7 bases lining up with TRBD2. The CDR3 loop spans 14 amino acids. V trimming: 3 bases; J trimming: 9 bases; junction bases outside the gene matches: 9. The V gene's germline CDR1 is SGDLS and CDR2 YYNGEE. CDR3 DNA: TGTGCCAGCAGCGCAGAATTAGCTAGCGGCATTCAGTACTTC. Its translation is CASSAELASGIQYF.

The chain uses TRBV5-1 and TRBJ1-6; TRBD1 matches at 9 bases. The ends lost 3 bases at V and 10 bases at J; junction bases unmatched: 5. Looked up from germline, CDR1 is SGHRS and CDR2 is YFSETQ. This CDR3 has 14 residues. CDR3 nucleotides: TGCGCCAGCAGCTGGGACAGGGTTAAGTCACCCCTCCACTTT. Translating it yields CASSWDRVKSPLHF.

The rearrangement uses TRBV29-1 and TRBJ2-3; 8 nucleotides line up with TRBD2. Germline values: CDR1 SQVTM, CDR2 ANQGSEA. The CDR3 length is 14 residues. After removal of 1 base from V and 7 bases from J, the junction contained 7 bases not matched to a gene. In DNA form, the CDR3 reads TGCAGCGTTGAAGCCCCCGGGGGGGAAAATACGCAGTATTTT. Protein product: CSVEAPGGENTQYF.

This CDR3 is CAWSGTSGTNEQFF. DNA for the CDR3: TGTGCCTGGAGTGGGACTAGCGGAACCAATGAGCAGTTCTTC. V and J are TRBV30 and TRBJ2-1; TRBD2 matches 10 bases. The J segment lost 6 bases and the V segment lost 1 base, leaving 3 bases of the junction unmatched. The CDR3 loop spans 14 amino acids. The germline CDR1 and CDR2 sequences are GTSNPN and SVGIG (reference sequence). Supplemented by reference TRBV30 and TRBJ2-1, the full variable domain reads SQTIHQWPATLVQPVGSPLSLECTVEGTSNPNLYWYRQAAGRGLQLLFYSVGIGQISSEVPQNLSASRPQDRQFILSSKKLLLSDSGFYLCAWSGTSGTNEQFFGPGTRLTVL.

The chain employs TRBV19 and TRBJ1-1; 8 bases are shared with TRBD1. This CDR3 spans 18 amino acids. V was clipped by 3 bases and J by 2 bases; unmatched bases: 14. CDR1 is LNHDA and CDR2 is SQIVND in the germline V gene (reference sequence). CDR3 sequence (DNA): TGTGCCAGTAGTATTCGGGGGACAGGTTGGTGGGAAAACACTGAAGCTTTCTTT. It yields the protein CASSIRGTGWWENTEAFF.

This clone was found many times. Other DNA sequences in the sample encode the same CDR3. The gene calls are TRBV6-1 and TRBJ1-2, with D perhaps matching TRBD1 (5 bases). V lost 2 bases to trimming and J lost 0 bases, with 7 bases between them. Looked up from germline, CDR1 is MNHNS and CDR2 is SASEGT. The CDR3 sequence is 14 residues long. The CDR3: CASSEPGANYGYTF. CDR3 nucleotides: TGTGCCAGCAGTGAACCGGGGGCTAACTATGGCTACACCTTC.

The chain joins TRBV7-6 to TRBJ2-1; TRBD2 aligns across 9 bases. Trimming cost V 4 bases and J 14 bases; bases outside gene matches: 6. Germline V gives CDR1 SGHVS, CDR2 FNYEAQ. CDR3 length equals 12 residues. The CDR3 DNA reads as TGTGCCAGCAGCTCCTTAGCGGGAGAGGAGTTCTTC. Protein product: CASSSLAGEEFF.

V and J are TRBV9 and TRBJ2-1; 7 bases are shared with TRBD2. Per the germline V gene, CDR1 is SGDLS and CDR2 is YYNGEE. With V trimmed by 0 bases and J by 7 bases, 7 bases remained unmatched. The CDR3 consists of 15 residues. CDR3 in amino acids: CASSVGVGGLNEQFF. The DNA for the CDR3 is TGTGCCAGCAGCGTAGGAGTGGGAGGGTTAAATGAGCAGTTCTTC. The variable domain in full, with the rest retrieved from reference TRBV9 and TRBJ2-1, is DSGVTQTPKHLITATGQRVTLRCSPRSGDLSVYWYQQSLDQGLQFLIQYYNGEERAKGNILERFSAQQFPDLHSELNLSSLELGDSALYFCASSVGVGGLNEQFFGPGTRLTVL.